This T cell receptor (beta chain) derives from a study of cytomegalovirus exposure and HLA in healthy donors. Study-level results: For cytomegalovirus status, the classifier reportedly gave diagnoses with high specificity and sensitivity. Reports indicate that TCR beta sequences accurately predicted the HLA-A and HLA-B alleles of most subjects. In an earlier analysis, productive rearrangement rates for most beta V segments clustered near 90% or 30%.

PCR involved 60 Vbeta and 13 Jbeta primers. Sequenced by immunoSEQ multiplex PCR; TCRdb stores in-frame clones only, minus some. The sample has some 130,000 clones; 79% are singletons. With respect to this clone: Its cognate antigen is unknown.

Germline CDR1 and CDR2: SGHDT and YYEEEE. The CDR3 extends over 15 amino acids. V was pared by 3 bases and J by 4 bases, with 14 bases between. Healthy people donating bone marrow made up the donors. The rearrangement links TRBV5-6 to TRBJ2-4; D gene unclear. The receptor was isolated from a man between 40 and 49 years old in good health and CMV-seropositive. The sequencing input was PBMCs. The CDR3 DNA follows: TGTGCCAGCAGCTCCACGGAGAACTGGAAAAACATTCAGTACTTC. Encoded protein: CASSSTENWKNIQYF.